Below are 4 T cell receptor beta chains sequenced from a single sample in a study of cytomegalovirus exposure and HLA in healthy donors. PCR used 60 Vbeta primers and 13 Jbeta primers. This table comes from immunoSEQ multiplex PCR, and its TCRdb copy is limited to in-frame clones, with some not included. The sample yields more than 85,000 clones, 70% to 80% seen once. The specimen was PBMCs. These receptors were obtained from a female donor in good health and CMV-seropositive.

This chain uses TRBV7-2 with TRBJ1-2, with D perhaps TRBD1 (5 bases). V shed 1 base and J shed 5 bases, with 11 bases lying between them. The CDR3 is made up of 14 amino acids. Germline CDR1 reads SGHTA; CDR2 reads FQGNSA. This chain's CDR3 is CASSLGWQGYGYTF. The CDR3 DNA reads TGTGCCAGCAGCTTAGGTTGGCAGGGTTATGGCTACACCTTC.

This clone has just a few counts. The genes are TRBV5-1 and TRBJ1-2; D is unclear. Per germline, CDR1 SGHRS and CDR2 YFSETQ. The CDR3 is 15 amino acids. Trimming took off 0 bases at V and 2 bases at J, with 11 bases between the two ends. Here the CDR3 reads CASSLEGSVNYGYTF. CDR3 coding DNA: TGCGCCAGCAGCTTGGAAGGCAGCGTCAACTATGGCTACACCTTC.

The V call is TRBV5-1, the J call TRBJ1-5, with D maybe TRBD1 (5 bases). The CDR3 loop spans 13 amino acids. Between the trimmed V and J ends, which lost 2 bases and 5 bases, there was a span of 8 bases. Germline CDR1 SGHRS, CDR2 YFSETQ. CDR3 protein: CASSFGADQPQHF. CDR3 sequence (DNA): TGCGCCAGCAGCTTTGGGGCCGATCAGCCCCAGCATTTT.

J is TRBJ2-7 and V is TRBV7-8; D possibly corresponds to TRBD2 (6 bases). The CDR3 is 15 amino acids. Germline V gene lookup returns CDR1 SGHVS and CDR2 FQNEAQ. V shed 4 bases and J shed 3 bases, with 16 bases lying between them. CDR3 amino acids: CASSSRGGRNYEQYF. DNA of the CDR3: TGTGCCAGCAGCTCCCGAGGAGGGCGGAACTACGAGCAGTACTTC.